This T cell receptor beta chain was identified in a study of blood T cell repertoires in COVID-19. Study in general: T cells, B-cell-depleted T cells, or PBMCs provided the cDNA or gDNA that served as material.

This clone was seen just once. The junction departs from germline at one end; a sequencing error may be responsible. Only in-frame clones appear in the TCRdb table, and some are missing; sequencing was by immunoSEQ multiplex PCR. The sample has under 75,000 clones; roughly 81% are singletons. The germline V gene encodes CDR1 PRHDT and CDR2 FYEKMQ (reference sequence). CDR3 length: 14 amino acids. Sample: peripheral blood. The V and J genes are TRBV13 and TRBJ2-3; D ambiguous. The clonotype was recovered from a man at least 80 years old with acute or convalescent COVID-19. CDR3 nucleotide sequence: TGTGCCAGCAACTTATCCTTCCCCACAGATACGCAGTATTTT. Translating it yields CASNLSFPTDTQYF.